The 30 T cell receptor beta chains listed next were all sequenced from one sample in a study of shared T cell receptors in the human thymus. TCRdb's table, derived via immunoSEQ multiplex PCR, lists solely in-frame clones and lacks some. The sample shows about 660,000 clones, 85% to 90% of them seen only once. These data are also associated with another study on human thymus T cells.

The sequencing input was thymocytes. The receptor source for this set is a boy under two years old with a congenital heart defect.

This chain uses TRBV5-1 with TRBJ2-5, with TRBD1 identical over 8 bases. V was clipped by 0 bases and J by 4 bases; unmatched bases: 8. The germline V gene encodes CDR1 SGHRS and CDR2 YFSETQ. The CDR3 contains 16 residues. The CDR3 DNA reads TGCGCCAGCAGCTTGGTTGGACAGGGTTTTTCAGAGACCCAGTACTTC. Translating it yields CASSLVGQGFSETQYF.

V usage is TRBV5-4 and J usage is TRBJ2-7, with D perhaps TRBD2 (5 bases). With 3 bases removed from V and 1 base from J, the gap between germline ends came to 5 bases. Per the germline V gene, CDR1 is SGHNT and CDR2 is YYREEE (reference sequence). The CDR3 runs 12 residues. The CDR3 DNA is TGTGCCAGCAGCTCGGGGTCCTACGAGCAGTACTTC. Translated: CASSSGSYEQYF.

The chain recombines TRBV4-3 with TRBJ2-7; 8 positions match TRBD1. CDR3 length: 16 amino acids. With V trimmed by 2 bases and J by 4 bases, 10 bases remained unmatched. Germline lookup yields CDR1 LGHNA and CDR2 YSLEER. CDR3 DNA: TGCGCCAGCAGCCAAAGGGCCCGGACAGGGAATTACGAGCAGTACTTC. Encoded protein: CASSQRARTGNYEQYF.

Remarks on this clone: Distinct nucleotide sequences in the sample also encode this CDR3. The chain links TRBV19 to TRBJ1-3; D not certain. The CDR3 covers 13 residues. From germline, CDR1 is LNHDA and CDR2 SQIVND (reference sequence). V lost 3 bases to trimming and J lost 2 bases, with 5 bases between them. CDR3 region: CASSIGPGNTIYF. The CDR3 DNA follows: TGTGCCAGTAGTATTGGGCCTGGAAACACCATATATTTT.

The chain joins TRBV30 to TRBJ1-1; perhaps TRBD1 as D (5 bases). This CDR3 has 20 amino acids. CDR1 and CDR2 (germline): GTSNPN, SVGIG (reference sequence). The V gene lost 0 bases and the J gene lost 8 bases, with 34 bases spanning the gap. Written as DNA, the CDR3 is TGTGCCTGGAGTGTCCTAGATTCCCAAACTCGGACGGGGGGGTTGGTCGAAGCTTTCTTT. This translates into CAWSVLDSQTRTGGLVEAFF.

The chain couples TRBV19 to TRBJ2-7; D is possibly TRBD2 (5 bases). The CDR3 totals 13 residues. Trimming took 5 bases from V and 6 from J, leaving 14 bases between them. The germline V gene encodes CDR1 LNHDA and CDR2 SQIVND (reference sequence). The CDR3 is CASSASIAGEQYF. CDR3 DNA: TGTGCCAGTAGTGCGTCCATCGCGGGCGAGCAGTACTTC.

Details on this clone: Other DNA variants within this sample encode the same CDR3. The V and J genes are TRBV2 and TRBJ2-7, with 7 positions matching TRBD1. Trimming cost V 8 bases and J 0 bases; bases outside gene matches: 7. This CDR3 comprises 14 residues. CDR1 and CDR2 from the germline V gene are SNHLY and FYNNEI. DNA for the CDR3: TGTGCCAGCCGGCCCCGGGACAGCTCCTACGAGCAGTACTTC. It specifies CASRPRDSSYEQYF.

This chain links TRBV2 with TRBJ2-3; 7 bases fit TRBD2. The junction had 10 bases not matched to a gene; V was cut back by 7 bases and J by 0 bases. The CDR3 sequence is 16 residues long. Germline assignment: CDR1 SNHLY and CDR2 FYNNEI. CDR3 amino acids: CASTSPRLASTDTQYF. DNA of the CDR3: TGTGCCAGCACCTCCCCTCGACTAGCCAGCACAGATACGCAGTATTTT.

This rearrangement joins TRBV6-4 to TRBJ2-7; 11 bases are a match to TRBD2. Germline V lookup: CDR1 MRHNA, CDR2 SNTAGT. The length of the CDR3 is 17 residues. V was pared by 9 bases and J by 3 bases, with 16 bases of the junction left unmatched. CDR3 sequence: CARAYDGTSGPLYEQYF. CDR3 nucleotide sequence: TGTGCCAGGGCGTACGACGGGACTAGCGGCCCCCTCTACGAGCAGTACTTC.

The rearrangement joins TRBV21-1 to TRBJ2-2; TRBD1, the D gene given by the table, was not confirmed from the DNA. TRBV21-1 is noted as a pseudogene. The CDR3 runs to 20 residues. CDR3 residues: CASSKVGDNDRIANTGELFF. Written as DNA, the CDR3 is TGTGCCAGCAGCAAAGTGGGGGACAATGACCGAATTGCGAACACCGGGGAGCTGTTTTTT.

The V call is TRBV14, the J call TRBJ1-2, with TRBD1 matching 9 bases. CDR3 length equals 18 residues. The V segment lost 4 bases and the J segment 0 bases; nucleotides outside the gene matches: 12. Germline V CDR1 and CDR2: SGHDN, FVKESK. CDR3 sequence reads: CASSLSGQGRNTNYGYTF. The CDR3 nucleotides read TGTGCCAGCAGCCTCTCGGGACAGGGTAGGAACACTAACTATGGCTACACCTTC.

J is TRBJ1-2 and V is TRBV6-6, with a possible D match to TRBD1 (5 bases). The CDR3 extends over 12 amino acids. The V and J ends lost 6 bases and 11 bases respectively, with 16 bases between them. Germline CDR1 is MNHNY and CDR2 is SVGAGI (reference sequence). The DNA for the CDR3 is TGTGCCAGCAGCTCAACCGGGGGTCCGTACACCTTC. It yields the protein CASSSTGGPYTF.

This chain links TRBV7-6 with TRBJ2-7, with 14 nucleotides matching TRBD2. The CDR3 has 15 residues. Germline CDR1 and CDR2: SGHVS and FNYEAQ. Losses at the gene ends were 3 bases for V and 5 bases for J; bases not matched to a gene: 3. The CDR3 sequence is CASSLGTSGSDEQYF. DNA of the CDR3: TGTGCCAGCAGCTTGGGGACTAGCGGGAGCGACGAGCAGTACTTC.

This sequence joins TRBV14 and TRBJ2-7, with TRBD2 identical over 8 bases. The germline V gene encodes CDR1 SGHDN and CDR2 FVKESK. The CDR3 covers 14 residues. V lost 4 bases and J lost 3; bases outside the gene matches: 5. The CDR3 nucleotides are TGTGCCAGCAGCCCTGGACTAGCCGTCTACGAGCAGTACTTC. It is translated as CASSPGLAVYEQYF.

CDR3 nucleotide sequence: TGTGCCAGCAGTTACCCGACAGAACAAGAGACCCAGTACTTC. The encoded protein is CASSYPTEQETQYF. The V gene is TRBV6-6, the J gene TRBJ2-5, with D tentatively TRBD1 (5 bases). Trimming shortened V by 2 bases and J by 2 bases, and 9 bases separated the two germline ends. The germline CDR1 and CDR2 sequences are MNHNY and SVGAGI (reference sequence). The length of the CDR3 is 14 residues.

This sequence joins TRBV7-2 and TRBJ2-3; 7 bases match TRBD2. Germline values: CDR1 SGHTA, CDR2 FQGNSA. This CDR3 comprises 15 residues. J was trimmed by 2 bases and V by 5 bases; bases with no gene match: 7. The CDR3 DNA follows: TGTGCCAGCAGCCTGCTAGCGGAGTCCACAGATACGCAGTATTTT. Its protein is CASSLLAESTDTQYF.

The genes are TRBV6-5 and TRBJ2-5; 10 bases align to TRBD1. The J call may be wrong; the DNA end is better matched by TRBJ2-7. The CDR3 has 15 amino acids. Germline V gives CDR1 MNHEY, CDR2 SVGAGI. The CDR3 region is CASTEDRGRIYEQYF. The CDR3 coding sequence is TGTGCCAGCACCGAAGACAGGGGGCGCATTTACGAGCAGTACTTC.

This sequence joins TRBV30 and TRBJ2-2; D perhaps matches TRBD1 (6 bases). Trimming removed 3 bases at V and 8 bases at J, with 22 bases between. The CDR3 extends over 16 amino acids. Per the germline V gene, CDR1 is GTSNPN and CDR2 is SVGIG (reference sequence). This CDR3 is CAWRFGQGHGTGELFF. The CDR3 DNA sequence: TGTGCCTGGAGGTTCGGGCAGGGACATGGGACGGGGGAGCTGTTTTTT.

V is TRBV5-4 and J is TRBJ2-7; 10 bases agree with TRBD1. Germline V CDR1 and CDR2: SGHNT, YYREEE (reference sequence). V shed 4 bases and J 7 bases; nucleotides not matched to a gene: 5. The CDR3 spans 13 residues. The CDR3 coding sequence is TGTGCCAGCAGCCGACAGGGGGCGAGGGAGCAGTACTTC. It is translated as CASSRQGAREQYF.

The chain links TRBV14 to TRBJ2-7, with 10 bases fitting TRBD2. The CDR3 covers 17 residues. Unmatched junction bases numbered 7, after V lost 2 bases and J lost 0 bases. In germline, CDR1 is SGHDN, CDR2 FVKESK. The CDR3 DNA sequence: TGTGCCAGCAGCCAACACCAGACTAGCGGGCCCTCCTACGAGCAGTACTTC. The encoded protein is CASSQHQTSGPSYEQYF.

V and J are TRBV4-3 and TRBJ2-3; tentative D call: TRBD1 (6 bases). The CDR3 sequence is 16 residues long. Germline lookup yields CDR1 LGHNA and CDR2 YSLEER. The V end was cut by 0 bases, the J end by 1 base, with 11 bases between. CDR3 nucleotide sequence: TGCGCCAGCAGCCAAGATCCGACAGGCCGCACAGATACGCAGTATTTT. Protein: CASSQDPTGRTDTQYF.

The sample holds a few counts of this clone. Here the CDR3 reads CATSRVKRESNNEQFF. In DNA form, the CDR3 reads TGTGCCACCAGCAGAGTCAAGCGGGAGTCGAACAATGAGCAGTTCTTC. The gene calls are TRBV15 and TRBJ2-1; TRBD2 matches at 8 bases. Germline trimming cut 1 base from V and 5 bases from J; bases unmatched to any gene: 7. This CDR3 has 16 amino acids. Germline V gene data show CDR1 as LNHNV and CDR2 as YYDKDF (reference sequence).

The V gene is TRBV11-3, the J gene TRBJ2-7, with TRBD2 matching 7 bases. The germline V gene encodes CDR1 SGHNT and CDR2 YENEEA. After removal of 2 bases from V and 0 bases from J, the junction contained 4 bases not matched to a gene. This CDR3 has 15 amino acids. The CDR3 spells CASSLLGGSSYEQYF. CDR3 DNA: TGTGCCAGCAGCTTACTGGGCGGGAGCTCCTACGAGCAGTACTTC. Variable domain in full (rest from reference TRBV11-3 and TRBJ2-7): EAGVVQSPRYKIIEKKQPVAFWCNPISGHNTLYWYLQNLGQGPELLIRYENEEAVDDSQLPKDRFSAERLKGVDSTLKIQPAELGDSAVYLCASSLLGGSSYEQYFGPGTRLTVT.

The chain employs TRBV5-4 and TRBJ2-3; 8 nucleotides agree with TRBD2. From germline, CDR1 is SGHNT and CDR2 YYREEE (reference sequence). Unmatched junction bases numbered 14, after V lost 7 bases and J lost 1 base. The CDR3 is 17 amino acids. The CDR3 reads CASASPAPGGRTDTQYF. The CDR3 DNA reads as TGTGCCAGCGCATCCCCCGCCCCGGGAGGGCGCACAGATACGCAGTATTTT.

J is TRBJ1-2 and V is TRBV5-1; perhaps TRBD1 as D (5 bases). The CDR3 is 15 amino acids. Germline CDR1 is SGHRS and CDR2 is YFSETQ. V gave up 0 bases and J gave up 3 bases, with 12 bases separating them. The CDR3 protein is CASSLAAGSYYGYTF. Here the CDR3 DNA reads TGCGCCAGCAGCTTGGCGGCAGGGTCCTACTATGGCTACACCTTC.

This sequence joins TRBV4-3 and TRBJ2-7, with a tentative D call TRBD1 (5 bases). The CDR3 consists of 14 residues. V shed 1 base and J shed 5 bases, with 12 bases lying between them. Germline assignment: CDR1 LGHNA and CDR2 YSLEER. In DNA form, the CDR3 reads TGCGCCAGCAGCCAAGTCGGGCAGGGTAACGAGCAGTACTTC. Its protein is CASSQVGQGNEQYF.

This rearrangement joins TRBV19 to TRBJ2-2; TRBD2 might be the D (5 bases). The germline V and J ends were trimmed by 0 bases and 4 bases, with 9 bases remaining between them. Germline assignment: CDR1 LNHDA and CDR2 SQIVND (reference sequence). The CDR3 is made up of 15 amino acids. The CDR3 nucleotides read TGTGCCAGTAGTATAGATTCGGGGAGCACCGGGGAGCTGTTTTTT. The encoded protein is CASSIDSGSTGELFF.

CDR3 residues: CASKPGLAQETQYF. The CDR3 DNA sequence: TGTGCCAGCAAACCGGGACTAGCGCAAGAGACCCAGTACTTC. The chain is built from TRBV7-9 and TRBJ2-5, with 10 bases identical to TRBD2. The CDR3 sequence is 14 residues long. Per germline, CDR1 SEHNR and CDR2 FQNEAQ (reference sequence). J gave up 2 bases and V 7 bases, and 4 bases lay outside the gene matches.

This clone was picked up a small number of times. The CDR3, as DNA: TGTGCCAGCGGCCCCGGGACCCAGGGGAACACCATATATTTT. This encodes CASGPGTQGNTIYF. V is TRBV6-5 and J is TRBJ1-3; a weak D match, TRBD1 (6 bases). Deletions cut 8 bases from V and 7 bases from J, with 18 bases between. There are 14 residues in the CDR3. CDR1 and CDR2 (germline): MNHEY, SVGAGI.

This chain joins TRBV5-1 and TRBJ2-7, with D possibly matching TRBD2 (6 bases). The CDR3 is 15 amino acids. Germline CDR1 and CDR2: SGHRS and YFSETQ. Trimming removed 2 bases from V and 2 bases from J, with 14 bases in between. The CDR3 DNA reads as TGCGCCAGCAGCTTCCGGGACTGGATACCCTACGAGCAGTACTTC. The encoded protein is CASSFRDWIPYEQYF. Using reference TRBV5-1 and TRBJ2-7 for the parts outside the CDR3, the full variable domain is KAGVTQTPRYLIKTRGQQVTLSCSPISGHRSVSWYQQTPGQGLQFLFEYFSETQRNKGNFPGRFSGRQFSNSRSEMNVSTLELGDSALYLCASSFRDWIPYEQYFGPGTRLTVT.